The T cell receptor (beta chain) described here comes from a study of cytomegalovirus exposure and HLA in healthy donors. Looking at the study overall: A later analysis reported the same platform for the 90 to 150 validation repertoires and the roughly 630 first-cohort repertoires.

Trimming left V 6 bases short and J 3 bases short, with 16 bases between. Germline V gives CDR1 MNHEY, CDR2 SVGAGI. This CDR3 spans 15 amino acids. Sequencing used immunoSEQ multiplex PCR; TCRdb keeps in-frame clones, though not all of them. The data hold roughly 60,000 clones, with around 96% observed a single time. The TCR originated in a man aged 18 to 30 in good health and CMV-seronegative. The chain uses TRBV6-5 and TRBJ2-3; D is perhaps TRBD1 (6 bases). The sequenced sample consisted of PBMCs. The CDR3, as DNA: TGTGCCAGCAGCCTAAGGGATAGGGGGACAGATACGCAGTATTTT. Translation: CASSLRDRGTDTQYF.